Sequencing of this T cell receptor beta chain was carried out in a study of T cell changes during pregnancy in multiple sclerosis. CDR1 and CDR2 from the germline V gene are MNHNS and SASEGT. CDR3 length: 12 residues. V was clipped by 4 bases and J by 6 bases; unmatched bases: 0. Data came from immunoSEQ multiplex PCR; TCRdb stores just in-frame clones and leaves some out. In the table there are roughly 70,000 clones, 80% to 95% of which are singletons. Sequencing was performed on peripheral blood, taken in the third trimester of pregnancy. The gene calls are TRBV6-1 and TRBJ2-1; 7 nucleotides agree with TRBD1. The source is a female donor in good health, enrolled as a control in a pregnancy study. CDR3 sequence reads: CASSGQGNEQFF. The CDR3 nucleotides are TGTGCCAGCAGTGGACAGGGCAATGAGCAGTTCTTC.